The T cell receptor beta chain described here comes from a study of CD8 T cells in Susac syndrome. Study-wide results and limits: The study admitted that it had a relatively small number of individuals in its TCR sequencing and HLA analysis.

Concerning this clonotype itself: Antigen: not known.

Germline assignment: CDR1 DFQATT and CDR2 SNEGSKA (reference sequence). The CDR3 contains 12 residues. V lost 3 bases and J lost 5, with 10 bases in between. Reverse transcription of about 0.5 to 1 ug RNA used random hexamers. Amplification of TCR beta CDR3 was carried out by immunoSEQ multiplex PCR, which covered 54 Vbeta and 13 Jbeta segments. TCRdb passed the immunoSEQ multiplex PCR reads through MiXCR, listing each CDR3 protein once. The sample has approximately 200,000 distinct CDR3 sequences; more than 85% are singletons. The study sequenced TCR beta in blood CD8+ and CD4+ T cells. The multiple sclerosis controls were treatment-naive patients with relapsing-remitting disease that was stable or active.

J is TRBJ2-5 and V is TRBV20-1; either TRBD1 or TRBD2 may supply D (5 bases each). The material sequenced was CD4+ T cells from PBMCs. The clonotype comes from a human donor with multiple sclerosis. CDR3 sequence: CSASGGSETQYF. In DNA, the CDR3 is TGCAGTGCTAGTGGGGGATCGGAGACCCAGTACTTC.